The clone carrying this T cell receptor beta chain appeared a few times. This specimen belongs to a study of Graves' ophthalmopathy and Graves' hyperthyroidism. Study details: Investigators collected peripheral blood at initial diagnosis, before any treatment was given.

Amplified TCR beta CDR3 regions were obtained using RNA transcripts as template. Second-round multiplex PCR came after a first-round RT-PCR that employed HTBI primers. TCRdb processed the multiplex PCR reads anew with MiXCR; each CDR3 protein has one entry. Among 360,000 or so distinct CDR3 sequences listed, around 16% were seen once. The sequence came from a young woman with Graves' ophthalmopathy. Material for sequencing was peripheral blood.

The CDR3 here is CASSLGLAGVQEQYF. CDR3 in DNA: TGTGCCAGCAGTTTAGGCCTAGCGGGAGTCCAAGAGCAGTACTTC. The genes are TRBV28 and TRBJ2-7, with 10 bases matching TRBD2. Germline lookup yields CDR1 MDHEN and CDR2 SYDVKM. CDR3 length: 15 residues. Trimming took 2 bases from V and 7 from J; bases not matched to a gene: 8.